The clone carrying this T cell receptor beta chain was observed a few times. What it recognizes is unknown. These data originate in a study of cytomegalovirus exposure and HLA in healthy donors. V lost 3 bases, J lost 7 bases, and 19 bases lay in between. Germline V gene data show CDR1 as LNHNV and CDR2 as YYDKDF (reference sequence). The CDR3 extends over 16 amino acids. The PCR employed 60 Vbeta primers together with 13 Jbeta primers. TCRdb keeps only in-frame clones here, not all; method: immunoSEQ multiplex PCR. The sample yields 85,000 to 130,000 clones, roughly a tenth seen once. Study results and limitations: Based on reports, TCR beta sequences accurately predicted HLA-A and HLA-B alleles for most subjects. Published work reported that the classifier diagnosed cytomegalovirus status with high specificity and sensitivity.

Sequenced material: PBMCs. The clonotype was recovered from a middle-aged man in good health and CMV-seropositive. The V gene is TRBV15, the J gene TRBJ2-1, with D possibly matching TRBD2 (6 bases). CDR3 in amino acids: CATSRGGRRERNEQFF. CDR3 coding DNA: TGTGCCACCAGCAGGGGTGGGCGACGGGAGAGGAATGAGCAGTTCTTC.